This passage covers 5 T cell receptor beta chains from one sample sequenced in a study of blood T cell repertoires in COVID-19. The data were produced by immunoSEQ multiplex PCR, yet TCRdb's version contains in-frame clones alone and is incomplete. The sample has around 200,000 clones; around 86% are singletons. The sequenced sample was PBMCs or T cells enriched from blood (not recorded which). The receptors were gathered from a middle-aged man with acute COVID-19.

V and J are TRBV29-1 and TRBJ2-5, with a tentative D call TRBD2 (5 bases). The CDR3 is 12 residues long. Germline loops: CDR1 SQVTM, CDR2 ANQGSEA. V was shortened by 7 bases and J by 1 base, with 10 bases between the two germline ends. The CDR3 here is CSGRDTQETQYF. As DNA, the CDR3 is TGCAGCGGACGGGATACCCAAGAGACCCAGTACTTC. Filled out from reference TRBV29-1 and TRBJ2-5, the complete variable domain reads SAVISQKPSRDICQRGTSLTIQCQVDSQVTMMFWYRQQPGQSLTLIATANQGSEATYESGFVIDKFPISRPNLTFSTLTVSNMSPEDSSIYLCSGRDTQETQYFGPGTRLLVL.

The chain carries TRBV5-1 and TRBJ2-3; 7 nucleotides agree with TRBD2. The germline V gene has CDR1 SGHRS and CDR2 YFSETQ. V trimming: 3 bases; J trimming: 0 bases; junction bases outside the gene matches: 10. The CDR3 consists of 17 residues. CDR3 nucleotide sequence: TGCGCCAGCAGCTGGGTGAGCGGGATTTCTAGCACAGATACGCAGTATTTT. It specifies CASSWVSGISSTDTQYF.

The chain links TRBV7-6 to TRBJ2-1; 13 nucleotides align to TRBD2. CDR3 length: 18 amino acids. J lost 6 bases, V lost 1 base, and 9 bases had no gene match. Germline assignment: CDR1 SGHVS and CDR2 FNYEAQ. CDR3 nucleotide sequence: TGTGCCAGCAGCTTAGTGGTCCCGGGACTAGCGGGATTCAATGAGCAGTTCTTC. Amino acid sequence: CASSLVVPGLAGFNEQFF.

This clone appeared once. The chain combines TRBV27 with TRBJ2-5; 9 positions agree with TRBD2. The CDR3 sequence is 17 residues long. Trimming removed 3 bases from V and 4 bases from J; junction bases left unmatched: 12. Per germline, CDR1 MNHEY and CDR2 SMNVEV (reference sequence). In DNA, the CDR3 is TGTGCCAGCAGTTTTCAGTCGTTTGCGGGAGGGCCAGAGACCCAGTACTTC. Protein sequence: CASSFQSFAGGPETQYF.

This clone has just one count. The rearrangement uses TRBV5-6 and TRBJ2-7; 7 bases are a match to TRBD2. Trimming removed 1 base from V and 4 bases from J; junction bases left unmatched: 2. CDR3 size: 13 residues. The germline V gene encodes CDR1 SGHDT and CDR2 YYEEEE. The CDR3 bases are TGTGCCAGCAGCTTGCGGGGAGGGTACGAGCAGTACTTC. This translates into CASSLRGGYEQYF.